A single sample gave rise to the 14 T cell receptor beta chains below, sequenced in a study of OX40 agonist ivuxolimab in advanced cancers. TCRdb's copy holds only in-frame clones and misses some; the assay was immunoSEQ multiplex PCR. The sample yields around 17,000 clones, approximately 86% seen once. Sequencing was performed on CD4+ or CD8+ T cells sorted from blood, taken in a trial of the OX40 agonist ivuxolimab. The origin of the receptors is an adult with an advanced solid tumor such as melanoma, head and neck, liver or kidney cancer.

A remark on this clone: The germline gene is not matched at one end of the junction; a read error may be the cause. The CDR3 here is CASSSIGATNTEAFF. The CDR3 DNA reads as TGTGCCAGCAGTTCCATTGGGGCTACTAACACTGAAGCTTTCTTT. V gene TRBV10-3 combines with J gene TRBJ1-1; possible D gene TRBD1, 5 bases. Germline values: CDR1 ENHRY, CDR2 SYGVKD. The CDR3 totals 15 residues.

The chain employs TRBV5-1 and TRBJ2-1; 9 bases fit TRBD1. This CDR3 has 15 amino acids. CDR1 and CDR2 (germline): SGHRS, YFSETQ. Trimming cost V 4 bases and J 4 bases; bases outside gene matches: 6. CDR3 loop: CASSPGTGLYNEQFF. The CDR3 coding sequence is TGCGCCAGCAGCCCCGGGACAGGGCTATACAATGAGCAGTTCTTC.

The chain uses TRBV28 and TRBJ2-3, with D possibly matching TRBD1 (6 bases). Germline lookup yields CDR1 MDHEN and CDR2 SYDVKM. The V end lost 3 bases, the J end lost 1 base, and 20 bases lay between the germline ends. CDR3 length: 18 amino acids. CDR3 region: CASSFATITGMGTDTQYF. CDR3 DNA sequence: TGTGCCAGCAGTTTTGCGACCATAACAGGGATGGGCACAGATACGCAGTATTTT.

The gene calls are TRBV18 and TRBJ2-1, with D tentatively TRBD1 (6 bases). CDR3 length: 16 residues. Germline V gives CDR1 KGHSH, CDR2 LQKENI. V lost 0 bases and J 6 bases, leaving 15 bases between the germline ends. Here the CDR3 reads CASSPPPGVNRNEQFF. The CDR3 nucleotides are TGTGCCAGCTCACCACCCCCAGGGGTAAATCGCAATGAGCAGTTCTTC. Using reference TRBV18 and TRBJ2-1 for the parts outside the CDR3, the full variable domain is NAGVMQNPRHLVRRRGQEARLRCSPMKGHSHVYWYRQLPEEGLKFMVYLQKENIIDESGMPKERFSAEFPKEGPSILRIQQVVRGDSAAYFCASSPPPGVNRNEQFFGPGTRLTVL.

A few counts support this clone. The chain carries TRBV2 and TRBJ1-1, with a possible D match to TRBD1 (5 bases). The germline V and J ends were trimmed by 1 base and 3 bases, with 12 bases remaining between them. This CDR3 has 15 amino acids. Germline V gene lookup returns CDR1 SNHLY and CDR2 FYNNEI. The DNA of the CDR3 is TGTGCCAGCAGTGAAGGGGGGTGGGGCTACACTGAAGCTTTCTTT. Protein: CASSEGGWGYTEAFF.

The rearrangement uses TRBV2 and TRBJ1-3, with 7 bases matching TRBD1. The CDR3 spans 16 residues. Germline V gives CDR1 SNHLY, CDR2 FYNNEI. The trim removed 8 bases at V and 4 bases at J, leaving 14 bases unmatched. The CDR3 sequence: CASQDRVIRWGNTIYF. CDR3 in DNA: TGTGCCAGCCAAGACAGGGTAATACGCTGGGGAAACACCATATATTTT.

CDR3 DNA: TGCGCCAGCAGCACCGACAGTGAAGCTTTCTTT. It encodes CASSTDSEAFF. The rearrangement uses TRBV5-1 and TRBJ1-1; the D gene is possibly TRBD1 (5 bases). From germline, CDR1 is SGHRS and CDR2 YFSETQ. The germline V and J ends were trimmed by 4 bases and 7 bases, with 8 bases remaining between them. CDR3 length: 11 residues.

The chain recombines TRBV19 with TRBJ2-5; 9 bases are shared with TRBD1. The length of the CDR3 is 15 residues. Germline lookup yields CDR1 LNHDA and CDR2 SQIVND (reference sequence). The junction had 8 bases not matched to a gene; V was cut back by 5 bases and J by 4 bases. In nucleotides, the CDR3 is TGTGCCAGTAGTCCCCCCGGGACAGGGAGAGAGACCCAGTACTTC. This codes for CASSPPGTGRETQYF.

The chain couples TRBV6-1 to TRBJ2-6; TRBD1 agrees at 7 bases. CDR1 MNHNS and CDR2 SASEGT come from the germline V gene. After removal of 2 bases from V and 0 bases from J, the junction contained 7 bases not matched to a gene. This CDR3 contains 18 residues. The chain's CDR3 is CASSELRGSSSGANVLTF. Here the CDR3 DNA reads TGTGCCAGCAGTGAACTCAGGGGGTCTAGCTCTGGGGCCAACGTCCTGACTTTC.

The rearrangement uses TRBV6-1 and TRBJ2-2, with 9 bases fitting TRBD2. The junction had 11 bases not matched to a gene; V was cut back by 4 bases and J by 8 bases. This CDR3 has 16 amino acids. CDR1 MNHNS and CDR2 SASEGT come from the germline V gene. Written as DNA, the CDR3 is TGTGCCAGCAGTGTGGTAATAGCGGGAGAGTCGGGGGAGCTGTTTTTT. It encodes CASSVVIAGESGELFF.

This chain links TRBV9 with TRBJ1-1; maybe TRBD1 (5 bases). The CDR3 covers 14 residues. Trimming shortened V by 0 bases and J by 4 bases, and 10 bases separated the two germline ends. Germline CDR1 reads SGDLS; CDR2 reads YYNGEE. This chain's CDR3 is CASSVGGVGTEAFF. The CDR3 DNA is TGTGCCAGCAGCGTAGGAGGGGTAGGCACTGAAGCTTTCTTT.

The V call is TRBV30, the J call TRBJ2-1; possibly TRBD2 for D (6 bases). The CDR3 has 14 amino acids. Trimming took off 1 base at V and 4 bases at J, with 11 bases between the two ends. From germline, CDR1 is GTSNPN and CDR2 SVGIG (reference sequence). CDR3 residues: CAWSEASAYNEQFF. CDR3 sequence (DNA): TGTGCCTGGAGTGAGGCTAGCGCATACAATGAGCAGTTCTTC.

The CDR3 region has the DNA TGTGCCATCATGGCAGGGGTTACCACCGGGGAGCTGTTTTTT. As protein: CAIMAGVTTGELFF. The chain carries TRBV10-3 and TRBJ2-2; TRBD1 might be the D (6 bases). V lost 7 bases and J 4 bases, leaving 13 bases between the germline ends. The CDR3 is made up of 14 amino acids. Germline V gene data show CDR1 as ENHRY and CDR2 as SYGVKD.

The J gene is TRBJ2-7, the V gene TRBV2, with 9 positions matching TRBD2. Germline-derived CDR1 and CDR2 are SNHLY and FYNNEI. The CDR3 is made up of 15 amino acids. J gave up 8 bases and V 7 bases, and 15 bases lay outside the gene matches. This CDR3 reads CASMIRGRGLAKQYF. CDR3 nucleotides: TGTGCCAGCATGATTCGGGGGAGAGGACTAGCGAAGCAGTACTTC.